The present entry profiles one T cell receptor beta chain with its context. Its antigen is unidentified. This record comes from a study of response to subunit inactivated influenza vaccine. TCRdb analysed the RT-PCR reads with MiXCR anew, one entry per CDR3 protein. The repertoire holds around 850,000 distinct CDR3 sequences, with less than 20% as singletons. Whole-study results and caveats: Only a handful of new T cells, the authors suggested, are recruited with each seasonal influenza vaccination.

The TCR comes from a man aged 45-65 years who received an inactivated influenza vaccine. Sample: PBMCs from blood, taken roughly 5 days after vaccination.

CDR3 sequence reads: CASSTGQAWGTEAFF. In DNA, the CDR3 is TGTGCCAGCAGTACCGGACAGGCATGGGGCACTGAAGCTTTCTTT. The chain employs TRBV6-1 and TRBJ1-1; 7 nucleotides match TRBD1. Per the germline V gene, CDR1 is MNHNS and CDR2 is SASEGT. V was clipped by 5 bases and J by 4 bases; unmatched bases: 10. The CDR3 spans 15 residues.